This is a list of T cell receptor beta chains from one sample in a study of blood T cell repertoires in COVID-19. The assay was immunoSEQ multiplex PCR, and TCRdb's table has in-frame clones only and misses some. There are around 100,000 clones in the sample; about 78% occur only once, and approximately 9.8% lies in the top ten. Input material: peripheral blood. The receptor source for this set is a man aged 55 to 70 with active or convalescent COVID-19. Both conserved end residues are part of each CDR3. The D gene is left open where the match is weak. Clone size appears in some rows only: once, few, many, or a class for an expanded clone.

j_gene	d_gene	abundance	v_gene	CDR3nt	CDR3aa
TRBJ1-2	.	.	TRBV2	TGTGCCAGCAGTTATGGACTGGGCTATGGCTACACCTTC	CASSYGLGYGYTF
TRBJ2-5	.	.	TRBV4-1	TGCGCCAGCAGCCAAGATCGGGGGGCGGAGGAGACCCAGTACTTC	CASSQDRGAEETQYF
TRBJ1-5	TRBD1	few	TRBV7-8	TGTGCCAGCAGCTTAGCGTTACAGGGGCATCAGCCCCAGCATTTT	CASSLALQGHQPQHF
TRBJ2-3	TRBD2	.	TRBV19	TGTGCGTCTAGCGGGGGAACCACAGATACGCAGTATTTT	CASSGGTTDTQYF
TRBJ2-4	.	.	TRBV7-9	TGTGCCAGCAGCTCCCCCCTGAGAAACATTCAGTACTTC	CASSSPLRNIQYF
TRBJ1-1	TRBD1	.	TRBV14	TGTGCCAGCAGCTTTCGGACAGGGCGGAACACTGAAGCTTTCTTT	CASSFRTGRNTEAFF
TRBJ2-3	.	.	TRBV2	TGTGCCAGCACCGGACGGGGGTGGGGGGAAAATACGCAGTATTTT	CASTGRGWGENTQYF
TRBJ1-1	.	few	TRBV3-1/TRBV3-2	TGTGCCAGCAGCAGGGGCCCCACTGAAGCTTTCTTT	CASSRGPTEAFF
TRBJ2-1	.	.	TRBV7-3	TGTGCCAGCAGCTTAAGCGAGAGCTCCTACAATGAGCAGTTCTTC	CASSLSESSYNEQFF
TRBJ2-1	TRBD2	.	TRBV7-2	TGTGCCAGCAGCCTATGGACTAGCGGGATATACAATGAGCAGTTCTTC	CASSLWTSGIYNEQFF
TRBJ2-7	.	.	TRBV28	TGTGCCAGCACCATGACTGAATCAGTGCAGTACTTC	CASTMTESVQYF
TRBJ2-1	TRBD2	.	TRBV5-6	TGTGCCAGCAGCGGGTACAGGGGACTAGCGGACAATGAGCAGTTCTTC	CASSGYRGLADNEQFF
TRBJ2-4	.	few	TRBV4-3	TGCGCCAGCAGCCAAGGACGTGGGGGCGTCAAAAACATTCAGTACTTC	CASSQGRGGVKNIQYF
TRBJ2-3	.	.	TRBV11-2	TGTGCCAGCAGCTTACAGCGGGGCACAGATACGCAGTATTTT	CASSLQRGTDTQYF
TRBJ2-1	.	few	TRBV20-1	TGCAGTGCCACTTTCCATGAGCAGTTCTTC	CSATFHEQFF
TRBJ2-2	.	.	TRBV5-1	TGCGCCAGCAGCTCTGACACCTACTACACCGGGGAGCTGTTTTTT	CASSSDTYYTGELFF
TRBJ2-2	TRBD1	.	TRBV7-9	TGTGCCAGCAGCTGGACAGGGCCCGAGGAGCTGTTTTTT	CASSWTGPEELFF
TRBJ2-6	TRBD2	.	TRBV6-1	TGTGCCAGCAGTGAAAGACGGTTACTAGCGGGGTCCTCTGGGGCCAACGTCCTGACTTTC	CASSERRLLAGSSGANVLTF
TRBJ1-1	.	.	TRBV19	TGTGCCAGTAGTATGGGAGGGGGTCAAACTGAAGCTTTCTTT	CASSMGGGQTEAFF
TRBJ1-5	.	.	TRBV30	TGTGCCTGGTCGTCAAACAGGGCCCAGCCCCAGCATTTT	CAWSSNRAQPQHF
TRBJ1-5	TRBD1	.	TRBV6-2/TRBV6-3	TGTGCCAGCAGCCGGGGACAGCGCTATCAGCCCCAGCATTTT	CASSRGQRYQPQHF
TRBJ2-2	TRBD2	many	TRBV5-1	TGCGCCAGCAGCCACCGGACTAGCGGGTCCACCGGGGAGCTGTTTTTT	CASSHRTSGSTGELFF
TRBJ1-1	.	.	TRBV6-5	TGTGCCAGCAGTTACTACCCAAGGGGCATGAACACTGAAGCTTTCTTT	CASSYYPRGMNTEAFF
TRBJ2-5	TRBD2	.	TRBV30	TGTGCCTGGAGTGTGCTAGCGGGTAACCAAGAGACCCAGTACTTC	CAWSVLAGNQETQYF
TRBJ2-1	.	.	TRBV2	TGTGCCAGCGGGCTCGCGTCAGGGAACAATGAGCAGTTCTTC	CASGLASGNNEQFF
TRBJ2-3	TRBD2	.	TRBV18	TGTGCCAGCTCACAGACTAGCGGGAGTGGCACAGATACGCAGTATTTT	CASSQTSGSGTDTQYF
TRBJ1-5	TRBD1	.	TRBV2	TGTGCCAGCAGTGGCGGGACAGGGTATCAGCCCCAGCATTTT	CASSGGTGYQPQHF
TRBJ1-6	.	.	TRBV12-3/TRBV12-4	TGTGCCAGCACCATATCACAGAATTCACCCCTCCACTTT	CASTISQNSPLHF
TRBJ1-6	.	.	TRBV21-1	TGTGCCAGCAGCAAAAAGGCGGACAGCTATAATTCACCCCTCCACTTT	CASSKKADSYNSPLHF
TRBJ1-1	.	.	TRBV23-1	TGCGCCAGCAGTCAATCGAATACGGGTTGGGCTTTCTTT	CASSQSNTGWAFF
TRBJ2-5	.	.	TRBV21-1	TGTGCCAGCAGCAATTTTTGGCGGGGGGACCGGACCCAGTACTTC	CASSNFWRGDRTQYF
TRBJ2-2	.	.	TRBV5-4	TGTGCCAGCAACGCGGCCCCGAACACCGGGGAGCTGTTTTTT	CASNAAPNTGELFF
TRBJ2-1	.	.	TRBV3-1/TRBV3-2	TGTGCCAGCAGCCCAACAAACAATGAGCAGTTCTTC	CASSPTNNEQFF
TRBJ2-7	.	once	TRBV27	TGTGCCAGCAGTTTTGGGAGACACTCATACGAGCAGTACTTC	CASSFGRHSYEQYF
TRBJ1-3	.	.	TRBV4-1	TGCGCCAGCAGCCCCTGGGCAGCCGGAAACACCATATATTTT	CASSPWAAGNTIYF
TRBJ2-3	TRBD2	.	TRBV11-2	TGTGCCAGCAGCTTCACTAGCGGAGTTAGCACAGATACGCAGTATTTT	CASSFTSGVSTDTQYF
TRBJ1-4	.	few	TRBV6-5	TGTGCCAGCAGTCCTACAGCCCGGACATCCCTTTTTTTT	CASSPTARTSLFF
TRBJ1-1	.	.	TRBV10-3	TGTGCCATCAGGGGTCGCCCGGCGGATGAAGCTTTCTTT	CAIRGRPADEAFF
TRBJ1-1	.	.	TRBV4-3	TGCGCCAGCAGCCAAGATGGGGGGGCATTTGAAGCTTTCTTT	CASSQDGGAFEAFF
TRBJ2-1	TRBD2	.	TRBV2	TGTGCCACCCGGGCTAGCGGTGTTATCAATGAGCAGTTCTTC	CATRASGVINEQFF
TRBJ2-1	.	.	TRBV6-2/TRBV6-3	TGTGCCAGCAGTGGAGGGAGCTACAATGAGCAGTTCTTC	CASSGGSYNEQFF
TRBJ2-1	.	.	TRBV7-9	TGTGCCAGCAGCTTAGGAGGGCACAATGAGCAGTTCTTC	CASSLGGHNEQFF
TRBJ1-2	TRBD1	few	TRBV6-5	TGTGCCAGCAGGCAGACAGGGGCCTATGGCTACACCTTC	CASRQTGAYGYTF
TRBJ2-3	TRBD2	.	TRBV11-3	TGTGCCAGCAGCTTAGGTTGGACTAGCGGGAGTCTTACAGATACGCAGTATTTT	CASSLGWTSGSLTDTQYF
TRBJ1-6	.	.	TRBV12-5	TGTGCTAGTGGTTTTGAGGTTAATTCACCCCTCCACTTT	CASGFEVNSPLHF
TRBJ2-7	TRBD1	.	TRBV6-5	TGTGCCAGCAGTTACGCGGACAGGGGTGGGGAGCAGTACTTC	CASSYADRGGEQYF
TRBJ2-2	.	.	TRBV6-5	TGTGCCAGCAGTTACTCAATAGAACAGCTCACCGGGGAGCTGTTTTTT	CASSYSIEQLTGELFF
TRBJ2-3	TRBD2	once	TRBV6-6	TGTGCCAGCAGCCGACTTCTTAGCGGGGGTAGCACAGATACGCAGTATTTT	CASSRLLSGGSTDTQYF
TRBJ2-1	.	few	TRBV3-1/TRBV3-2	TGTGCCAGCAGCCAAGGACGGGGGAGAGAGGGGTTCTTC	CASSQGRGREGFF
TRBJ1-2	.	.	TRBV29-1	TGCAGCGTTGATATGCAGGGGCCTGGCTACACCTTC	CSVDMQGPGYTF
TRBJ1-2	TRBD1	.	TRBV5-4	TGTGCCAGCAGCTTGGGTGGGACAGGGGATTATGGCTACACCTTC	CASSLGGTGDYGYTF
TRBJ2-7	TRBD2	many	TRBV6-5	TGTGCCAGCAGGGAGCGGGGCCCCTACGAGCAGTACTTC	CASRERGPYEQYF
TRBJ1-4	.	.	TRBV6-5	TGTGCTTCACAGCTTAATGAAAAACTGTTTTTT	CASQLNEKLFF
TRBJ1-4	TRBD1	.	TRBV27	TGTGCCAGCGGGCGACAGGGGGGAGAAAAACTGTTTTTT	CASGRQGGEKLFF
TRBJ2-3	.	.	TRBV10-1	TGCGCCAGCAGTGAGACAGGAGCCACAGATACGCAGTATTTT	CASSETGATDTQYF
TRBJ2-1	TRBD2	.	TRBV6-5	TGTGCCAGCACGGCTAGCGGGAGAAGGGAGCAGTTCTTC	CASTASGRREQFF